This T cell receptor beta chain came from a study of regulatory dendritic cells for organ transplantation. Study findings and constraints: Mature dendritic cells appeared to drive more memory CD8+ clonal expansion than regulatory ones.

CDR3 length: 17 residues. The germline V gene encodes CDR1 SGHVS and CDR2 FNYEAQ. V shed 5 bases, J shed 0 bases, and the junction held 8 bases outside the gene matches. Method: immunoSEQ multiplex PCR; TCRdb's copy keeps in-frame clones and lacks some. The profile shows fewer than 15,000 clones, about four fifths of them singletons. Sorted subsets were CFSE-labeled and cultured four to six days with allogeneic dendritic cells. Memory T cells were CD45RO+, naive were CD45RA+, sorted by FACS. As to this clone: Its specificity is unknown.

V and J are TRBV7-6 and TRBJ2-2, with TRBD1 identical over 8 bases. Specimen: naive CD8+ T cells from blood cultured with regulatory dendritic cells. Stated subset: CD45RA+ naive T cells. The source is a human donor in good health. In DNA, the CDR3 is TGTGCCAGCAGCAAGACAGGGGCCAGGCCGAACACCGGGGAGCTGTTTTTT. Encoded protein: CASSKTGARPNTGELFF.